The clone carrying this T cell receptor (beta chain) has more than one count but fewer than ten. Constant-region priming of roughly 0.45 ug total RNA yielded TCR beta cDNA. Slightly modified ARM-PCR served as the procedure for the TCR beta libraries. These libraries came from three rounds of nested multiplex PCR. TCRdb re-called the multiplex PCR reads through MiXCR, storing one row per CDR3 protein. The sample yields about 180,000 distinct CDR3 sequences, less than 65% seen once. The data stem from a study of tumor-infiltrating lymphocytes in primary liver carcinoma. Study summary: Donors underwent surgery for histopathologically diagnosed primary liver carcinoma.

Unsorted whole blood yielded blood RNA, and germline DNA was extracted as well. The sequencing sample was made of peripheral blood. The TCR comes from a man aged 40-55 years with primary liver carcinoma and hepatitis B virus infection.

The chain's CDR3 is CASSPRRTVQYF. In DNA, the CDR3 is TGTGCCAGCAGTCCCCGAAGGACAGTCCAGTACTTC. The genes are TRBV28 and TRBJ2-7, with D maybe TRBD1 (6 bases). V dropped 5 bases and J dropped 10 bases, with 15 bases sitting between them. From germline, CDR1 is MDHEN and CDR2 SYDVKM. The CDR3 spans 12 residues.